The 21 T cell receptor beta chains listed next were all sequenced from one sample in a study of radiation and T cells in renal cell carcinoma. The table came from immunoSEQ multiplex PCR; TCRdb's copy has only in-frame clones and leaves some out. The table records approximately 140,000 clones, 83% of them present only once. The time point was: baseline pretreatment blood. Described treatment: 15 Gy SBRT to primary tumor, nephrectomy 4 weeks later. Sequenced material: blood, taken from a patient whose treatment included radiotherapy and nephrectomy. These receptors were obtained from a woman in her forties or fifties with renal cell carcinoma.

The CDR3 loop is CASSLAGNPEKLFF. The CDR3 nucleotides are TGTGCCAGCAGCTTGGCGGGGAATCCTGAAAAACTGTTTTTT. The J gene is TRBJ1-4, the V gene TRBV5-4; D not resolved. Deletions cut 0 bases from V and 7 bases from J, with 10 bases between. CDR1 and CDR2 (germline): SGHNT, YYREEE (reference sequence). The CDR3 loop spans 14 amino acids.

The chain is built from TRBV20-1 and TRBJ1-5; no definite D call. CDR3 size: 11 residues. Germline V gene data show CDR1 as DFQATT and CDR2 as SNEGSKA (reference sequence). The V end lost 6 bases, the J end lost 7 bases, and 10 bases lay between the germline ends. CDR3 protein: CSARAGQPQHF. In DNA form, the CDR3 reads TGCAGTGCGAGGGCTGGGCAGCCCCAGCATTTT.

The chain joins TRBV6-1 to TRBJ1-4; tentative D call: TRBD1 (5 bases). V lost 7 bases, J lost 5 bases, and 11 bases lay in between. CDR3 length equals 13 residues. Germline V CDR1 and CDR2: MNHNS, SASEGT. CDR3 sequence reads: CASTGTPNEKLFF. CDR3 DNA: TGTGCCAGCACAGGGACGCCAAATGAAAAACTGTTTTTT.

The rearrangement links TRBV5-6 to TRBJ1-5; tentative D call: TRBD1 (6 bases). The ends were cut back, 3 bases at V and 7 bases at J, with 11 bases in the middle. Germline loops: CDR1 SGHDT, CDR2 YYEEEE. The CDR3 extends over 13 amino acids. The CDR3 loop is CASSSTGYQPQHF. The CDR3 region has the DNA TGTGCCAGCAGCTCAACAGGGTACCAGCCCCAGCATTTT. Variable domain in full (rest from reference TRBV5-6 and TRBJ1-5): DAGVTQSPTHLIKTRGQQVTLRCSPKSGHDTVSWYQQALGQGPQFIFQYYEEEERQRGNFPDRFSGHQFPNYSSELNVNALLLGDSALYLCASSSTGYQPQHFGDGTRLSIL.

This rearrangement joins TRBV14 to TRBJ1-1; TRBD1 agrees at 8 bases. The germline V gene has CDR1 SGHDN and CDR2 FVKESK. Losses at the gene ends were 0 bases for V and 1 base for J; bases not matched to a gene: 7. The CDR3 covers 17 residues. In nucleotides, the CDR3 is TGTGCCAGCAGCCAAGATTTTTTTGGGACAGGGAACACTGAAGCTTTCTTT. This sequence encodes CASSQDFFGTGNTEAFF.

This clone was counted a few times. The chain is built from TRBV14 and TRBJ1-6; unclear D gene. The CDR3 consists of 15 residues. Germline CDR1 reads SGHDN; CDR2 reads FVKESK. Trimming shortened V by 1 base and J by 6 bases, and 10 bases separated the two germline ends. The CDR3 sequence: CASSQVTTINSPLHF. DNA of the CDR3: TGTGCCAGCAGCCAAGTCACAACAATTAATTCACCCCTCCACTTT.

This clone was seen just once. The CDR3 coding sequence is TGCAGCGTTGCGCCCCTACTCGAAGATCCCGACTATGGCTACACCTTC. Its translation: CSVAPLLEDPDYGYTF. The V gene is TRBV29-1, the J gene TRBJ1-2; D gene uncertain. Germline CDR1 reads SQVTM; CDR2 reads ANQGSEA. The CDR3 sequence is 16 residues long. V was trimmed by 4 bases and J by 3 bases, leaving 21 bases between them.

The V gene is TRBV2, the J gene TRBJ1-1; perhaps TRBD1 as D (6 bases). CDR3 length: 13 residues. From germline, CDR1 is SNHLY and CDR2 FYNNEI. V lost 6 bases to trimming and J lost 6 bases, with 14 bases between them. CDR3 DNA: TGTGCCAGCAGGATTCCAGGGGATGCTGAAGCTTTCTTT. Its protein is CASRIPGDAEAFF.

Of note for this clone: The sample has other DNA sequences that encode this CDR3 too. The chain uses TRBV30 and TRBJ2-5, with D possibly TRBD1 on 5 matching bases. The V gene lost 0 bases and the J gene lost 5 bases, with 10 bases spanning the gap. There are 13 residues in the CDR3. Germline CDR1 is GTSNPN and CDR2 is SVGIG (reference sequence). CDR3 sequence reads: CAWSVRAGETQYF. DNA for the CDR3: TGTGCCTGGAGTGTCCGGGCAGGGGAGACCCAGTACTTC. Full variable domain (missing parts from reference TRBV30 and TRBJ2-5): SQTIHQWPATLVQPVGSPLSLECTVEGTSNPNLYWYRQAAGRGLQLLFYSVGIGQISSEVPQNLSASRPQDRQFILSSKKLLLSDSGFYLCAWSVRAGETQYFGPGTRLLVL.

This chain's CDR3 is CASSVQQGSNSPLHF. CDR3 DNA: TGTGCCAGCAGCGTCCAACAGGGTTCTAATTCACCCCTCCACTTT. V gene TRBV9 combines with J gene TRBJ1-6; maybe TRBD1 (6 bases). The CDR3 length is 15 residues. In germline, CDR1 is SGDLS, CDR2 YYNGEE. V was trimmed by 2 bases and J by 6 bases, leaving 12 bases between them.

This clone came up once. The rearrangement uses TRBV10-2 and TRBJ1-5; no definite D call. V was trimmed by 8 bases and J by 3 bases, leaving 8 bases between them. There are 12 residues in the CDR3. Germline CDR1 is WSHSY and CDR2 is SAAADI. CDR3 sequence reads: CASGFSNQPQHF. The DNA for the CDR3 is TGCGCCAGCGGATTCTCCAATCAGCCCCAGCATTTT.

This chain connects TRBV7-2 to TRBJ1-1; maybe TRBD1 (5 bases). V lost 7 bases and J 5 bases, leaving 20 bases between the germline ends. This CDR3 spans 15 amino acids. The V gene's germline CDR1 is SGHTA and CDR2 FQGNSA. CDR3 sequence: CASTPWVPRGTEAFF. The CDR3 DNA reads TGTGCCAGCACCCCGTGGGTCCCTCGGGGGACTGAAGCTTTCTTT. Combining the CDR3 with reference TRBV7-2 and TRBJ1-1 gives the whole variable domain GAGVSQSPSNKVTEKGKDVELRCDPISGHTALYWYRQSLGQGLEFLIYFQGNSAPDKSGLPSDRFSAERTGGSVSTLTIQRTQQEDSAVYLCASTPWVPRGTEAFFGQGTRLTVV.

This clone was detected once. V gene TRBV6-1 combines with J gene TRBJ2-7; TRBD1 might be the D (5 bases). The CDR3 spans 14 residues. Between the trimmed V and J ends, which lost 7 bases and 4 bases, there was a span of 17 bases. Germline V gene lookup returns CDR1 MNHNS and CDR2 SASEGT. CDR3 sequence reads: CASTEDLRTYEQYF. CDR3 coding DNA: TGTGCCAGCACTGAGGACCTAAGGACATACGAGCAGTACTTC.

The genes are TRBV11-2 and TRBJ2-3; 8 positions agree with TRBD1. CDR3 length equals 15 residues. CDR1 is SGHAT, CDR2 FQNNGV, per germline. V shed 3 bases, J shed 2 bases, and the junction held 4 bases outside the gene matches. CDR3 protein: CASSLAGGFTDTQYF. The CDR3 nucleotides are TGTGCCAGCAGCTTGGCAGGGGGCTTCACAGATACGCAGTATTTT.

This chain links TRBV6-5 with TRBJ2-2; D unresolved. V was clipped by 6 bases and J by 6 bases, with 11 bases between them. Germline V gene data show CDR1 as MNHEY and CDR2 as SVGAGI. This CDR3 comprises 13 residues. CDR3 loop: CASRPTSAGELFF. CDR3 DNA sequence: TGTGCCAGCAGGCCAACCTCGGCCGGGGAGCTGTTTTTT.

This chain connects TRBV6-6 to TRBJ1-1; 7 positions agree with TRBD1. The CDR3 extends over 12 amino acids. CDR1 and CDR2 from the germline V gene are MNHNY and SVGAGI (reference sequence). The V segment lost 6 bases and the J segment 8 bases; nucleotides outside the gene matches: 6. CDR3: CASSRRDREAFF. CDR3 coding DNA: TGTGCCAGCAGCCGTAGGGACAGAGAAGCTTTCTTT.

In nucleotides, the CDR3 is TGCGCCAGCAGCCCCTCAGACAGGGTGGGCAATCAGCCCCAGCATTTT. This sequence encodes CASSPSDRVGNQPQHF. This chain links TRBV4-3 with TRBJ1-5; TRBD1 agrees at 7 bases. Germline assignment: CDR1 LGHNA and CDR2 YSLEER. There are 16 residues in the CDR3. V was clipped by 4 bases and J by 2 bases; unmatched bases: 8.

V usage is TRBV10-3 and J usage is TRBJ2-7; 7 positions match TRBD1. CDR1 and CDR2 (germline): ENHRY, SYGVKD. The CDR3 covers 16 residues. Germline trimming cut 2 bases from V and 1 base from J; bases unmatched to any gene: 8. The CDR3: CAISEPQKTGSYEQYF. The CDR3 nucleotides read TGTGCCATCAGTGAGCCCCAGAAGACAGGGTCCTACGAGCAGTACTTC.

The CDR3: CASSSQTDSNQPQHF. In nucleotides, the CDR3 is TGTGCCAGCAGCTCGCAGACAGATAGCAATCAGCCCCAGCATTTT. The chain combines TRBV7-2 with TRBJ1-5; TRBD1 might be the D (5 bases). The ends were cut back, 4 bases at V and 0 bases at J, with 10 bases in the middle. From germline, CDR1 is SGHTA and CDR2 FQGNSA. The CDR3 sequence is 15 residues long.

The chain combines TRBV2 with TRBJ1-1; D uncertain. Trimming pared 6 bases from V and 1 base from J, leaving 12 bases between. The CDR3 extends over 14 amino acids. Germline V gives CDR1 SNHLY, CDR2 FYNNEI. CDR3: CASRREDQNTEAFF. CDR3 DNA sequence: TGTGCCAGCAGGAGGGAGGATCAGAACACTGAAGCTTTCTTT.

A few counts support this clone. This sequence joins TRBV19 and TRBJ1-2; D is unclear. The V end lost 4 bases, the J end lost 3 bases, and 15 bases lay between the germline ends. The CDR3 totals 15 residues. From germline, CDR1 is LNHDA and CDR2 SQIVND (reference sequence). CDR3 DNA: TGTGCCAGTAGTAGGGCAACCGTACGATACTATGGCTACACCTTC. Encoded protein: CASSRATVRYYGYTF.